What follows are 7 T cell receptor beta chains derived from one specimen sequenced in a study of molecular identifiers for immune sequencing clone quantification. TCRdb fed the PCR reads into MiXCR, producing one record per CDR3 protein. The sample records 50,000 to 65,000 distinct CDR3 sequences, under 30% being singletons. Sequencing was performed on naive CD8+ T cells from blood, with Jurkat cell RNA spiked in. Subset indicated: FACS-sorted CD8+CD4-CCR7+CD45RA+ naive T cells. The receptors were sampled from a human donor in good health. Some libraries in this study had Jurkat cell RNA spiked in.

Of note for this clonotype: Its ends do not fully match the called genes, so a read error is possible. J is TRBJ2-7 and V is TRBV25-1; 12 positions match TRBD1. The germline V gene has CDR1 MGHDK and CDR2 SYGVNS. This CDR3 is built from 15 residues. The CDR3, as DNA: TGTGCCAGCAGTGGTTGGGACAGGGGGCCCCCCGAGCAGTCCTTC. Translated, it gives CASSGWDRGPPEQSF.

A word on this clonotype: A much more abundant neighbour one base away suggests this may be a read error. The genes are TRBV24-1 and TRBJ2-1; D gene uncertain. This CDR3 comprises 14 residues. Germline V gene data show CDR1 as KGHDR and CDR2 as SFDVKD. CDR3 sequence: CATSAESSDNEQFF. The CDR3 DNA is TGTGCCACCAGTGCGGAGAGCTCCGACAATGAGCAGTTCTTC.

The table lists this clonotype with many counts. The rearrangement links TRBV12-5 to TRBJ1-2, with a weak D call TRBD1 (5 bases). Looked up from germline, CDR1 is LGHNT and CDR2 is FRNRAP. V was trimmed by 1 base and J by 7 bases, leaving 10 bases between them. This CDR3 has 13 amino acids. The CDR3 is CASGLEGAAGYTF. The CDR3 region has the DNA TGTGCTAGTGGTTTGGAAGGGGCAGCTGGCTACACCTTC.

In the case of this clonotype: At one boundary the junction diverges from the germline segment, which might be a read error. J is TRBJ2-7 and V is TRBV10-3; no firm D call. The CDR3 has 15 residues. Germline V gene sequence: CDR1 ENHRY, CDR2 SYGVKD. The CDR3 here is CAIGESVGNTYEQYF. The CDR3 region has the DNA TGTGCCATCGGTGAGTCGGTGGGTAATACCTACGAGCAGTACTTC.

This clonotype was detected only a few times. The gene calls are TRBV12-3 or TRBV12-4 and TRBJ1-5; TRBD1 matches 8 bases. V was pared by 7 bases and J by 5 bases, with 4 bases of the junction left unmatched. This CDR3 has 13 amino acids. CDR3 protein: CASKGQGDQPQHF. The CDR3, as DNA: TGTGCCAGCAAAGGACAGGGAGATCAGCCCCAGCATTTT.

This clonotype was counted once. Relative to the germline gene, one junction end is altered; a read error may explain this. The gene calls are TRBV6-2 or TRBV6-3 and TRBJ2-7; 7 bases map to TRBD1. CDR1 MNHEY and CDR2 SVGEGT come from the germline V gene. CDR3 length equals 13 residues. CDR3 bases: TGTGCCAGCAGTGAGGGACAGCCCTACGCGCAGTACTTC. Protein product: CASSEGQPYAQYF.

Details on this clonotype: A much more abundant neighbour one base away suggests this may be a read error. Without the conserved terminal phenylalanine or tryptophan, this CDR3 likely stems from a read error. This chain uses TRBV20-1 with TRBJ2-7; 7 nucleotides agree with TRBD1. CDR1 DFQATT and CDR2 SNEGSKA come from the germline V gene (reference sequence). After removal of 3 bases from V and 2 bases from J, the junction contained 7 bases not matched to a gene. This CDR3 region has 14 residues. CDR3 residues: CSASQDRTAYEQYI. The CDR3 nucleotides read TGCAGTGCTAGCCAGGACAGGACCGCCTACGAGCAGTACATC.